Presented here are 15 T cell receptor beta chains from one specimen sequenced in a study of T-cell reconstitution after alpha-beta-depleted transplantation in children. Unique molecular identifiers were used in preparing the TCRbeta library. In TCRdb, the PCR reads were re-called with MiXCR into one record per CDR3 protein. The sample lists hundreds of thousands of distinct CDR3 sequences, about a sixth occurring once. The material was PBMCs, mostly from graft donor cells, obtained 360 days after TCRalphabeta/CD19-depleted stem cell transplant. Receptors were obtained from a boy younger than two who had a stem cell transplant for Wiskott-Aldrich syndrome, so the T cells may come from the graft donor.

Ten or more counts support this clonotype. The V and J genes are TRBV28 and TRBJ2-3, with a tentative D call TRBD2 (5 bases). This CDR3 is 14 amino acids long. Germline V gives CDR1 MDHEN, CDR2 SYDVKM. V was cut by 7 bases and J by 5 bases, with 16 bases left in between. CDR3: CASTPGWGRDTQYF. The CDR3 region has the DNA TGTGCCAGCACACCGGGGTGGGGAAGAGATACGCAGTATTTT.

The chain couples TRBV5-1 to TRBJ1-2, with D maybe TRBD1 (6 bases). Germline values: CDR1 SGHRS, CDR2 YFSETQ. The CDR3 has 12 amino acids. Trimming shortened V by 0 bases and J by 6 bases, and 6 bases separated the two germline ends. The CDR3 spells CASSLDRDGYTF. The CDR3 DNA follows: TGCGCCAGCAGCTTGGACAGGGATGGCTACACCTTC.

This chain joins TRBV18 and TRBJ1-3, with 11 bases lining up with TRBD1. V lost 2 bases, J lost 4 bases, and 4 bases stayed unmatched. The germline V gene has CDR1 KGHSH and CDR2 LQKENI. This CDR3 is built from 16 residues. CDR3 in DNA: TGTGCCAGCTCACCATGGACAGGGGGCGACGGAAACACCATATATTTT. Translated: CASSPWTGGDGNTIYF.

V and J are TRBV12-3 or TRBV12-4 and TRBJ2-7; no clear D gene. The CDR3 length is 12 residues. V was cut by 5 bases and J by 3 bases, with 8 bases left in between. For the CDR3, the DNA is TGTGCCAGCAGTCAAGACATCTACGAGCAGTACTTC. Amino acid sequence: CASSQDIYEQYF.

The chain links TRBV11-1 to TRBJ1-1; a possible D gene is TRBD1 (5 bases). This CDR3 has 14 residues. The germline gives CDR1 SGHAT, CDR2 FQDESV (reference sequence). V was clipped by 5 bases and J by 1 base, with 11 bases between them. Here the CDR3 reads CASSLGLPNTEAFF. The CDR3 DNA is TGTGCCAGCAGCCTGGGACTTCCGAACACTGAAGCTTTCTTT.

This clonotype was observed a handful of times. This chain uses TRBV15 with TRBJ1-3; maybe TRBD1 (5 bases). In germline, CDR1 is LNHNV, CDR2 YYDKDF (reference sequence). This CDR3 is 16 amino acids long. V lost 5 bases to trimming and J lost 0 bases, with 14 bases between them. The CDR3 nucleotides read TGTGCCACCAGCGGACCCCCCGGGGGCTCTGGAAACACCATATATTTT. This encodes CATSGPPGGSGNTIYF.

This rearrangement joins TRBV10-3 to TRBJ1-1; the D gene is possibly TRBD1 (6 bases). Germline CDR1 ENHRY, CDR2 SYGVKD. The CDR3 loop spans 17 amino acids. V was trimmed by 2 bases and J by 0 bases, leaving 16 bases between them. Here the CDR3 DNA reads TGTGCCATCAGTGAGGAGGGGGGGACCTTTATGAACACTGAAGCTTTCTTT. It yields the protein CAISEEGGTFMNTEAFF.

The genes are TRBV7-6 and TRBJ2-5; weak D call: TRBD1 (6 bases). There are 15 residues in the CDR3. Germline CDR1 is SGHVS and CDR2 is FNYEAQ. V was shortened by 1 base and J by 1 base, with 10 bases between the two germline ends. CDR3 loop: CASSLVLTGQETQYF. The DNA for the CDR3 is TGTGCCAGCAGCTTAGTACTGACAGGCCAAGAGACCCAGTACTTC.

This sequence joins TRBV29-1 and TRBJ2-1, with unresolved D. From germline, CDR1 is SQVTM and CDR2 ANQGSEA. V was cut by 4 bases and J by 6 bases, with 13 bases left in between. There are 13 residues in the CDR3. This CDR3 is CSVGLLFSNEQFF. DNA for the CDR3: TGCAGCGTTGGGCTACTATTTTCCAATGAGCAGTTCTTC.

This clonotype occurred a few times. The V call is TRBV4-3, the J call TRBJ2-1, with 11 nucleotides matching TRBD2. Germline V CDR1 and CDR2: LGHNA, YSLEER. V lost 0 bases, J lost 7 bases, and 5 bases stayed unmatched. This CDR3 spans 16 amino acids. The CDR3 is CASSQDELAGANEQFF. The CDR3 nucleotides read TGCGCCAGCAGCCAAGATGAACTAGCGGGAGCGAATGAGCAGTTCTTC.

The J gene is TRBJ2-7, the V gene TRBV29-1, with 12 nucleotides matching TRBD1. J gave up 5 bases and V 4 bases, and 3 bases lay outside the gene matches. The CDR3 length is 13 residues. Per the germline V gene, CDR1 is SQVTM and CDR2 is ANQGSEA. The CDR3: CSVAGTGGDEQYF. In DNA, the CDR3 is TGCAGCGTTGCTGGGACAGGGGGCGACGAGCAGTACTTC.

This chain uses TRBV7-6 with TRBJ2-6; 9 bases are shared with TRBD1. The length of the CDR3 is 24 residues. With V trimmed by 3 bases and J by 4 bases, 28 bases remained unmatched. The V gene's germline CDR1 is SGHVS and CDR2 FNYEAQ. The CDR3 region has the DNA TGTGCCAGCAGCTTTTTGCGGTTAAGAGGGACAGGGTTTCTGAAGGCTCTGGGGGCCAACGTCCTGACTTTC. This sequence encodes CASSFLRLRGTGFLKALGANVLTF.

This chain connects TRBV11-2 to TRBJ1-1; 10 nucleotides align to TRBD1. This CDR3 contains 18 residues. Trimming removed 1 base from V and 2 bases from J; junction bases left unmatched: 10. Germline CDR1 and CDR2: SGHAT and FQNNGV. CDR3 sequence reads: CASSLGPRTGGINTEAFF. The CDR3 DNA is TGTGCCAGCAGCTTAGGCCCCCGGACAGGGGGAATTAACACTGAAGCTTTCTTT.

This chain connects TRBV30 to TRBJ2-3, with 7 bases aligning to TRBD2. The CDR3 consists of 16 residues. Germline lookup yields CDR1 GTSNPN and CDR2 SVGIG (reference sequence). Trimming cost V 5 bases and J 3 bases; bases outside gene matches: 14. The CDR3 loop is CAWRPLPGGSTDTQYF. Here the CDR3 DNA reads TGTGCCTGGCGCCCATTACCGGGGGGTAGTACAGATACGCAGTATTTT.

This clonotype was counted at least ten times. The rearrangement links TRBV12-3 or TRBV12-4 to TRBJ2-5, with TRBD1 matching 9 bases. This CDR3 comprises 14 residues. V lost 6 bases, J lost 3 bases, and 5 bases stayed unmatched. DNA of the CDR3: TGTGCCAGCAGGTTACAGGGGGCTGAAGAGACCCAGTACTTC. It translates to CASRLQGAEETQYF.